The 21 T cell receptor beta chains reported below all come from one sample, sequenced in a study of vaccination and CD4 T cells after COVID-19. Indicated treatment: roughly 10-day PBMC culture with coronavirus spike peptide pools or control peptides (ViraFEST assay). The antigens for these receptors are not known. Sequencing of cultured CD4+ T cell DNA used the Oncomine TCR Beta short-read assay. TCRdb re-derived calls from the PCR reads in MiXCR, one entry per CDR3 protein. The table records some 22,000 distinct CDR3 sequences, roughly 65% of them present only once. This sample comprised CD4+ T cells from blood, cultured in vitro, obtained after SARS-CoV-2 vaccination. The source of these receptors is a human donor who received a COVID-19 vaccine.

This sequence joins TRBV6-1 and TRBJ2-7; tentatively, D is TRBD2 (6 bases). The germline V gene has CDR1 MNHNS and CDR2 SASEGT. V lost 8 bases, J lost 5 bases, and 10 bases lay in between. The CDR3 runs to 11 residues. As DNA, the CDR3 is TGTGCCAGCCGGGACTGGGACGAGCAGTACTTC. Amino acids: CASRDWDEQYF.

The CDR3 region is CATSRAGQGWNQPQHF. As DNA, the CDR3 is TGTGCCACCAGCAGAGCCGGACAGGGGTGGAATCAGCCCCAGCATTTT. V gene TRBV15 combines with J gene TRBJ1-5; 9 bases map to TRBD1. Germline V gene lookup returns CDR1 LNHNV and CDR2 YYDKDF (reference sequence). The CDR3 length is 16 residues. V lost 1 base to trimming and J lost 4 bases; unmatched junction nucleotides: 5.

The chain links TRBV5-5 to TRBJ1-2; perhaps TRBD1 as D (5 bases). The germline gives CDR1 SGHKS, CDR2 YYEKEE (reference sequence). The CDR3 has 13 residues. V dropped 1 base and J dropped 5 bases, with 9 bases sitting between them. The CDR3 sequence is CASSLYRNYGYTF. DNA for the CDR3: TGTGCCAGCAGCTTGTACAGGAATTATGGCTACACCTTC.

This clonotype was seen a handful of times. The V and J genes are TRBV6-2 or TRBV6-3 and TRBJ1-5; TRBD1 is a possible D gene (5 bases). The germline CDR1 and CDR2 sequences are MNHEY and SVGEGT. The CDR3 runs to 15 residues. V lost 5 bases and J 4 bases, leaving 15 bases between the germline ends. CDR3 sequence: CASSRQLPFNQPQHF. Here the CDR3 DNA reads TGTGCCAGCAGTCGACAGCTGCCATTTAATCAGCCCCAGCATTTT.

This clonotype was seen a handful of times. This CDR3 reads CASSTSGGMYTQYF. CDR3 DNA sequence: TGCGCCAGTTCGACTAGCGGGGGGATGTATACGCAGTATTTT. The V call is TRBV10-1, the J call TRBJ2-3, with TRBD2 matching 13 bases. The CDR3 extends over 14 amino acids. J lost 7 bases, V lost 9 bases, and 7 bases had no gene match. CDR1 is WNHNN, CDR2 SYGVQD, per germline (reference sequence).

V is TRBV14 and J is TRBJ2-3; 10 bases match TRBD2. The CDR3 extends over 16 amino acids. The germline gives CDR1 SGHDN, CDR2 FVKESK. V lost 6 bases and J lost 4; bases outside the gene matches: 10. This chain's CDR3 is CASSKGPGTSADTQYF. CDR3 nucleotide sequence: TGTGCCAGCAGTAAGGGACCCGGGACTAGCGCAGATACGCAGTATTTT.

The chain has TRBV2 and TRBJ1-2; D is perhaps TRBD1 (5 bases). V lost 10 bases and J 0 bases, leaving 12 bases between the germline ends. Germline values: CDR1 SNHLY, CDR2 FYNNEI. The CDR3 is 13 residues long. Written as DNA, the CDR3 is TGTGCCATCACCAGGGAAACTAACTATGGCTACACCTTC. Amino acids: CAITRETNYGYTF.

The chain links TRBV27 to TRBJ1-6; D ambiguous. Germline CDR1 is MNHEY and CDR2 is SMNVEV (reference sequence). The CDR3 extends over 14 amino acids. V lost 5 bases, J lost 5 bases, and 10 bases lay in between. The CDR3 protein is CASSPRRDNSPLHF. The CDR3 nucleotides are TGTGCCAGCAGTCCTCGACGGGATAATTCACCCCTCCACTTT.

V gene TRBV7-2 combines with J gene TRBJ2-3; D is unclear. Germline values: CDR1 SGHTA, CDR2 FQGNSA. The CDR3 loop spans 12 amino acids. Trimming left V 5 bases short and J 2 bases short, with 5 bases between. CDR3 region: CASSPYTDTQYF. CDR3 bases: TGTGCCAGCAGCCCGTACACAGATACGCAGTATTTT.

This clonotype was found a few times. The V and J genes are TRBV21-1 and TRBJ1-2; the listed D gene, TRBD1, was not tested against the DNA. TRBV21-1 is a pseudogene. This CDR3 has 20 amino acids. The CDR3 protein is CASSTRDTQPSRETNYGYTF. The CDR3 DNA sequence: TGTGCCAGCAGCACCCGGGACACTCAACCTTCCAGAGAGACTAACTATGGCTACACCTTC.

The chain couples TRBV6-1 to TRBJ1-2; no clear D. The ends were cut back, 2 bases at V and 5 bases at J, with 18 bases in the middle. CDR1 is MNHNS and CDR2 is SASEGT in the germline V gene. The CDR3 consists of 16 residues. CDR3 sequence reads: CASSEIFGFRKYGYTF. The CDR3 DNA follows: TGTGCCAGCAGTGAAATTTTTGGGTTTCGTAAATATGGCTACACCTTC.

CDR3 DNA: TGTGCCAGCAGACTAGCGGGGGGGCAGGAGACCCAGTACTTC. It codes for CASRLAGGQETQYF. The chain has TRBV5-6 and TRBJ2-5; 13 bases are shared with TRBD2. CDR3 length: 14 residues. CDR1 and CDR2 (germline): SGHDT, YYEEEE. The J segment lost 5 bases and the V segment lost 5 bases, leaving 3 bases of the junction unmatched.

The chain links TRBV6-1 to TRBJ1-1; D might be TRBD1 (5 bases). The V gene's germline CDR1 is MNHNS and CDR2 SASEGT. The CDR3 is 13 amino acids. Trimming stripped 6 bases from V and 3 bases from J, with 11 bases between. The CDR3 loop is CASSLEGHTEAFF. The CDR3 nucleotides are TGTGCCAGCAGCCTCGAGGGGCACACTGAAGCTTTCTTT.

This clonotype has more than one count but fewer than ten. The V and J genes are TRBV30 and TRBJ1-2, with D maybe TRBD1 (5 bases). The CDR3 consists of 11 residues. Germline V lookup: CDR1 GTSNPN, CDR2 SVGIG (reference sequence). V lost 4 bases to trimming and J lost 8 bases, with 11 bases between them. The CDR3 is CAWNGARGYTF. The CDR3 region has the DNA TGTGCCTGGAATGGGGCGCGGGGCTACACCTTC.

As DNA, the CDR3 is TGTGCCAGCAGCCCGAAAGCGGAAAACACCGGGGAGCTGTTTTTT. Protein product: CASSPKAENTGELFF. The V gene is TRBV5-4, the J gene TRBJ2-2; D is perhaps TRBD2 (5 bases). The CDR3 extends over 15 amino acids. V gave up 4 bases and J gave up 2 bases, with 12 bases separating them. Germline V gene data show CDR1 as SGHNT and CDR2 as YYREEE (reference sequence).

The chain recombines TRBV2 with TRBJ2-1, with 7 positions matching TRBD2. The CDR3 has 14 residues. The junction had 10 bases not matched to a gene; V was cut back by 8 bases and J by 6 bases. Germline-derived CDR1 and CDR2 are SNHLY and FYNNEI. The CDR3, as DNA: TGTGCCAGCCCGGAGGGTCTAGCGGTCAATGAGCAGTTCTTC. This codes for CASPEGLAVNEQFF.

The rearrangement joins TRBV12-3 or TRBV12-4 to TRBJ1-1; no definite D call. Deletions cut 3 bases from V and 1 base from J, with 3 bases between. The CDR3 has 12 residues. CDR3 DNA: TGTGCCAGCAGTTTTGGGAACACTGAAGCTTTCTTT. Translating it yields CASSFGNTEAFF.

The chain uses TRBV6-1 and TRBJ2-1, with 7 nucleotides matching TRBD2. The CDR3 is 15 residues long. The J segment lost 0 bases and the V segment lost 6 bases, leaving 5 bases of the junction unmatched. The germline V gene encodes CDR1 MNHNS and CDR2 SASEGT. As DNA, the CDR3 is TGTGCCAGCAGCGTCCCTAGCGGCTCCTACAATGAGCAGTTCTTC. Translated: CASSVPSGSYNEQFF.

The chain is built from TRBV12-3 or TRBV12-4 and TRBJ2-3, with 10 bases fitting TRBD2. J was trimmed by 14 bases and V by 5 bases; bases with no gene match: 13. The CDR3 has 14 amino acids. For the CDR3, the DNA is TGTGCCAGCAGTCTAGAGAGGGGAACTAGCGGGGTGTATTTT. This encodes CASSLERGTSGVYF.

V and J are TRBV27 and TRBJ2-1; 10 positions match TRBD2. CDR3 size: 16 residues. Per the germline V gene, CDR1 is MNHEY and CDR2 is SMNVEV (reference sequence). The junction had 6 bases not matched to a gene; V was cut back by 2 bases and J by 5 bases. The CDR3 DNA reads TGTGCCAGCAGTTTACGGCTAGCGGGGGCCCACAATGAGCAGTTCTTC. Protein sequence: CASSLRLAGAHNEQFF.

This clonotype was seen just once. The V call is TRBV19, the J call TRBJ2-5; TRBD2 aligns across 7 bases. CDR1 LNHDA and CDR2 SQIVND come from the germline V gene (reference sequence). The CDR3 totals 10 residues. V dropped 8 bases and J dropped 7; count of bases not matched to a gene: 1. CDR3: CASGEGTQYF. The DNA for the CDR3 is TGTGCCAGTGGGGAGGGGACCCAGTACTTC.